This T cell receptor beta chain was sequenced during a study of blood T cells in healthy people across ages. In this sample, this clonotype turned up once. The target antigen is unknown. For the second PCR, which ran for 7 to 11 cycles, a sample-barcoded 5' primer and a J-beta primer mix were used. MiXCR was run by TCRdb on the 5' RACE reads, yielding one entry per CDR3 protein. The sample consists of 630,000 or so distinct CDR3 sequences, 32% of them appearing once. CDR1 and CDR2 from the germline V gene are SGHVS and FQNEAQ. The CDR3 has 16 residues. Between the trimmed V and J ends, which lost 5 bases and 2 bases, there was a span of 16 bases. Findings and limits, study-wide: Per million T cells, the diversity of TCR beta decreased roughly linearly as age advanced.

The sequence came from a woman aged 80 or over in good health. The chain uses TRBV7-8 and TRBJ1-3, with D unclear. The sample was blood. CDR3 in DNA: TGTGCCAGCAGCCCCGGACGCGGCCCCCCTGGAAACACCATATATTTT. Translating it yields CASSPGRGPPGNTIYF.